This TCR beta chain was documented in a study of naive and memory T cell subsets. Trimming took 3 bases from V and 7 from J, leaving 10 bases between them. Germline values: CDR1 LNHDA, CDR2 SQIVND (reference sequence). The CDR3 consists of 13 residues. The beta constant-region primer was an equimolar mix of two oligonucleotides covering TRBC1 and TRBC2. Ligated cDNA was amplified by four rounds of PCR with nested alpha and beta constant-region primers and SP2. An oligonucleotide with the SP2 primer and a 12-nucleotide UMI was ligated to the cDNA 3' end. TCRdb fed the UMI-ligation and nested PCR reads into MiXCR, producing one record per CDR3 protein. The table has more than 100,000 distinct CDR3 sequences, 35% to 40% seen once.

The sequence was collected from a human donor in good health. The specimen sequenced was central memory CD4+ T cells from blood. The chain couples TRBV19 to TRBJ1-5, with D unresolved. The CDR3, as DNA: TGTGCCAGTAGTATCGGATTTTGGCAGCCCCAGCATTTT. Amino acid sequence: CASSIGFWQPQHF.